The 10 T cell receptor beta chains given below trace back to one sample, sequenced in a study of Graves' ophthalmopathy and Graves' hyperthyroidism. The TCR beta CDR3 regions underwent amplification from RNA transcripts. Scientists carried out first-round RT-PCR using HTBI primers and then a second-round multiplex PCR. TCRdb reprocessed the multiplex PCR reads with MiXCR, giving one entry per CDR3 protein. Of roughly 480,000 distinct CDR3 sequences in the sample, 13% to 15% are singletons; the top ten hold about a tenth. The sample comprised blood. The source of these receptors is a woman younger than 45 with Graves' ophthalmopathy.

This clonotype was seen at least ten times. The chain couples TRBV12-3 or TRBV12-4 to TRBJ2-7; TRBD1 matches 7 bases. After removal of 3 bases from V and 3 bases from J, the junction contained 5 bases not matched to a gene. The CDR3 is 14 residues long. The chain's CDR3 is CASSFPGQNYEQYF. DNA for the CDR3: TGTGCCAGCAGTTTCCCGGGACAGAACTACGAGCAGTACTTC.

About this clonotype: It may be a read error: a sequence one base away is much more abundant. V gene TRBV6-1 combines with J gene TRBJ1-1, with D perhaps matching TRBD1 (5 bases). CDR1 and CDR2 from the germline V gene are MNHNS and SASEGT. CDR3 length: 14 residues. The V gene lost 8 bases and the J gene lost 6 bases, with 19 bases spanning the gap. The CDR3 DNA reads TGTGCCAGCGGGATCGGGGCCGGTGACGCTGAAGCTTTCTTT. It yields the protein CASGIGAGDAEAFF.

In this sample, this clonotype turned up many times. The rearrangement joins TRBV20-1 to TRBJ1-2, with 10 bases fitting TRBD1. With V trimmed by 6 bases and J by 5 bases, 6 bases remained unmatched. The germline V gene has CDR1 DFQATT and CDR2 SNEGSKA (reference sequence). This CDR3 is built from 13 residues. The CDR3 DNA follows: TGCAGTGCCAAAGGGACAGGGGCATATGGCTACACCTTC. Residues: CSAKGTGAYGYTF.

This rearrangement joins TRBV28 to TRBJ2-7, with D tentatively TRBD1 or TRBD2 (6 bases each). V lost 3 bases and J 4 bases, leaving 19 bases between the germline ends. This CDR3 region has 16 residues. Germline CDR1 and CDR2: MDHEN and SYDVKM. The CDR3 sequence is CASSFLTGQGTYEQYF. The CDR3 nucleotides are TGTGCCAGCAGTTTTCTCACGGGTCAGGGGACTTACGAGCAGTACTTC. The full variable domain, rest sourced from reference TRBV28 and TRBJ2-7, is DVKVTQSSRYLVKRTGEKVFLECVQDMDHENMFWYRQDPGLGLRLIYFSYDVKMKEKGDIPEGYSVSREKKERFSLILESASTNQTSMYLCASSFLTGQGTYEQYFGPGTRLTVT.

This clonotype was seen repeatedly, ten times or more. J is TRBJ2-7 and V is TRBV12-3 or TRBV12-4; 8 bases fit TRBD2. The CDR3 has 15 residues. V was pared by 6 bases and J by 7 bases, with 14 bases of the junction left unmatched. CDR3 region: CASRAGGARSREQYF. CDR3 in DNA: TGTGCCAGCAGAGCCGGGGGGGCACGATCTCGAGAGCAGTACTTC.

This clonotype was counted many times. The chain couples TRBV15 to TRBJ1-1, with a tentative D call TRBD1 (5 bases). Germline CDR1 LNHNV, CDR2 YYDKDF (reference sequence). The CDR3 runs to 17 residues. V lost 3 bases, J lost 1 base, and 18 bases lay in between. The CDR3 DNA reads TGTGCCACCAGCAGTGGAGCCGGGACGGTAGAGAACACTGAAGCTTTCTTT. Its translation is CATSSGAGTVENTEAFF.

This clonotype was detected many times. V usage is TRBV14 and J usage is TRBJ1-2; 8 positions agree with TRBD1. The CDR3 is 15 amino acids. Germline lookup yields CDR1 SGHDN and CDR2 FVKESK. V trimming: 4 bases; J trimming: 4 bases; junction bases outside the gene matches: 8. As DNA, the CDR3 is TGTGCCAGCAGCCTAAAGAGGACAGGGTTCTATGGCTACACCTTC. It translates to CASSLKRTGFYGYTF.

This clonotype has at least ten counts. The rearrangement uses TRBV3-1 and TRBJ1-1, with TRBD1 as a possible D gene (5 bases). The CDR3 runs to 13 residues. The ends were cut back, 6 bases at V and 4 bases at J, with 12 bases in the middle. Per the germline V gene, CDR1 is LGHDT and CDR2 is YNNKEL (reference sequence). DNA of the CDR3: TGTGCCAGCAGGGGTCTGGGGGGCACTGAAGCTTTCTTT. The encoded protein is CASRGLGGTEAFF.

This clonotype was seen many times. The CDR3 spells CASSSPFIGGASETQYF. CDR3 in DNA: TGTGCCAGCAGCTCCCCATTTATCGGGGGGGCCTCAGAGACCCAGTACTTC. The J gene is TRBJ2-5, the V gene TRBV11-2; TRBD2 aligns across 8 bases. The V and J ends lost 4 bases and 4 bases, in that order; junction bases with no gene match: 14. Germline loops: CDR1 SGHAT, CDR2 FQNNGV. The CDR3 covers 17 residues. Combining the CDR3 with reference TRBV11-2 and TRBJ2-5 gives the whole variable domain EAGVAQSPRYKIIEKRQSVAFWCNPISGHATLYWYQQILGQGPKLLIQFQNNGVVDDSQLPKDRFSAERLKGVDSTLKIQPAKLEDSAVYLCASSSPFIGGASETQYFGPGTRLLVL.

This clonotype has at least ten counts. The rearrangement links TRBV29-1 to TRBJ2-7; TRBD1 matches at 7 bases. This CDR3 is built from 14 residues. The germline V gene has CDR1 SQVTM and CDR2 ANQGSEA. After removal of 3 bases from V and 3 bases from J, the junction contained 8 bases not matched to a gene. CDR3 sequence: CSVEVSGQSYEQYF. CDR3 DNA: TGCAGCGTTGAGGTCTCGGGACAGAGCTACGAGCAGTACTTC.